This T cell receptor beta chain was sequenced in a study of regulatory T cells in long-lasting Graves disease. This clonotype was counted ten times or more. The J segment lost 5 bases and the V segment lost 6 bases, leaving 4 bases of the junction unmatched. This CDR3 region has 13 residues. This sample's time point: newly diagnosed GD, antithyroid drugs for less than 3 months. Researchers made the TCR library from RNA that was extracted from PBMCs. To make TCR beta libraries, researchers used iRepertoire HTBI primers and Arm-PCR of CDR3 regions. From the multiplex PCR reads, TCRdb called clonotypes with MiXCR, one entry per CDR3 protein. This sample carries roughly 360,000 distinct CDR3 sequences, 10% to 15% of them seen once, and the ten largest clones take about 20%. A further study also used this sample, focusing on T cells in Graves' hyperthyroidism and ophthalmopathy.

The material was peripheral blood mononuclear cells (PBMCs), obtained at new diagnosis, from a patient treated with antithyroid drugs. The origin of this receptor is a woman between 18 and 29 years old with Graves disease. The rearrangement uses TRBV12-3 or TRBV12-4 and TRBJ1-1; TRBD1 aligns across 9 bases. CDR3 sequence reads: CASRLQGATEAFF. CDR3 in DNA: TGTGCCAGCAGGCTACAGGGGGCAACTGAAGCTTTCTTT.